One sample yielded the 6 T cell receptor beta chains listed below, sequenced in a study of control samples from healthy donors and cancer patients. Here immunoSEQ multiplex PCR was the method, and the copy in TCRdb shows in-frame clones only, minus some. The table shows 120,000 or so clones, with just under 95% occurring only once. Sequences were obtained from blood. Source of these receptors: a man aged 25 to 45 in good health.

The rearrangement uses TRBV4-1 and TRBJ1-5; D is undetermined. V was shortened by 4 bases and J by 2 bases, with 9 bases between the two germline ends. The CDR3 has 14 residues. Germline V gene sequence: CDR1 MGHRA, CDR2 YSYEKL. CDR3 region: CASSRYQGNQPQHF. CDR3 nucleotides: TGCGCCAGCAGCCGATACCAGGGCAATCAGCCCCAGCATTTT.

V and J are TRBV11-2 and TRBJ2-2, with TRBD2 matching over 9 bases. Trimming at V came to 0 bases and at J to 3 bases, leaving 11 bases not matched to a gene. The germline gives CDR1 SGHAT, CDR2 FQNNGV. The CDR3 runs 19 residues. The CDR3 spells CASSLEPPAGGPYTGELFF. CDR3 nucleotide sequence: TGTGCCAGCAGCTTAGAACCCCCGGCGGGGGGGCCGTACACCGGGGAGCTGTTTTTT.

This rearrangement joins TRBV9 to TRBJ2-2; D is perhaps TRBD1 or TRBD2 (5 bases each). The CDR3 has 18 residues. Germline V lookup: CDR1 SGDLS, CDR2 YYNGEE. V was trimmed by 0 bases and J by 0 bases, leaving 15 bases between them. The CDR3 bases are TGTGCCAGCAGCGTAGTTCCAGGGAGCGATGCGAACACCGGGGAGCTGTTTTTT. Translating gives CASSVVPGSDANTGELFF.

The chain recombines TRBV6-2 or TRBV6-3 with TRBJ2-7; the D gene could be TRBD1 or TRBD2 (5 bases each). The CDR3 has 14 amino acids. Germline V gene data show CDR1 as MNHEY and CDR2 as SVGEGT. The germline V and J ends were trimmed by 5 bases and 1 base, with 12 bases remaining between them. The CDR3 spells CASSKGSSSYEQYF. CDR3 sequence (DNA): TGTGCCAGCAGTAAGGGGAGCTCGTCCTACGAGCAGTACTTC.

Only one count was recorded for this clone. This chain links TRBV30 with TRBJ2-5; TRBD1 or TRBD2 may be the D gene (5 bases each). There are 14 residues in the CDR3. CDR1 and CDR2 from the germline V gene are GTSNPN and SVGIG (reference sequence). Trimming left V 2 bases short and J 4 bases short, with 14 bases between. As DNA, the CDR3 is TGTGCCTGGAGTTCGGGACGAGGGTTAGAGACCCAGTACTTC. Its protein product is CAWSSGRGLETQYF.

The chain couples TRBV7-8 to TRBJ2-3; the D gene is possibly TRBD2 (6 bases). CDR1 and CDR2 from the germline V gene are SGHVS and FQNEAQ. This CDR3 is built from 14 residues. V gave up 3 bases and J gave up 0 bases, with 7 bases separating them. The DNA of the CDR3 is TGTGCCAGCAGCTTCGGGACTAGCACAGATACGCAGTATTTT. Protein product: CASSFGTSTDTQYF.